The entry below gives a single TCR beta chain sequence along with its context. Its target is not known. The data are from a study of T cells in Graves' hyperthyroidism and ophthalmopathy. Whole-study results and caveats: Model output signaled ophthalmopathy a median approximately 6.2 months ahead of onset.

Template material for amplifying TCR beta CDR3 regions consisted of RNA transcripts. Using the HTBI primer set, a first-round RT-PCR was run on the TCR CDR3. TCRdb ran MiXCR on the multiplex PCR reads and lists one entry per CDR3 protein. The sample holds around 390,000 distinct CDR3 sequences; roughly 14% are singletons and the top ten take 20%. Unmatched junction bases numbered 5, after V lost 6 bases and J lost 7 bases. Germline-derived CDR1 and CDR2 are PRHDT and FYEKMQ (reference sequence). The CDR3 runs 12 residues. The source is a woman aged 25 to 39 with Graves' ophthalmopathy. The genes are TRBV13 and TRBJ1-1; the match to TRBD1 covers 7 bases. Sequencing was done on a sample of blood. The CDR3 nucleotides read TGTGCCAGCAGAGGGACAGTTTATGAAGCTTTCTTT. This encodes CASRGTVYEAFF.